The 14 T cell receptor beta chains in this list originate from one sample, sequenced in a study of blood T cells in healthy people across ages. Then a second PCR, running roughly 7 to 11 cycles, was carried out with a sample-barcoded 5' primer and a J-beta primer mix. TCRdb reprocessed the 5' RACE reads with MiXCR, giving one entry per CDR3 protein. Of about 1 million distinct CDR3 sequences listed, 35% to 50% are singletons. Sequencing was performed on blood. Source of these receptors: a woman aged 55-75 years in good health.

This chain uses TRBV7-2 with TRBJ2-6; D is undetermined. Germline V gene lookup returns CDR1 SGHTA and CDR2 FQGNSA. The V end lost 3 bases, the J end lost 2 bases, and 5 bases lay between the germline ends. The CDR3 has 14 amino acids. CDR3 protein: CASSFWPGANVLTF. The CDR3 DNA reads TGTGCCAGCAGCTTCTGGCCTGGGGCCAACGTCCTGACTTTC.

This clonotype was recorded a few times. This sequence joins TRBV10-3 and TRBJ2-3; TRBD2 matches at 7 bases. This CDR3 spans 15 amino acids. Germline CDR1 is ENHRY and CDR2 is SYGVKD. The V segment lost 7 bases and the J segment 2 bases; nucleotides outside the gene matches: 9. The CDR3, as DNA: TGTGCCATCATGAGGAGGGAGGGCCCCACAGATACGCAGTATTTT. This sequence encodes CAIMRREGPTDTQYF.

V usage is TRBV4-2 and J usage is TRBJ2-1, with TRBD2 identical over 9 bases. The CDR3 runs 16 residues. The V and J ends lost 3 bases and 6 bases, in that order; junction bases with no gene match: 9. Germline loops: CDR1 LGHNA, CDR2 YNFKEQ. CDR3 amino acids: CASSHRTGTSINEQFF. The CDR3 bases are TGTGCCAGCAGCCACAGAACCGGGACTAGCATCAATGAGCAGTTCTTC.

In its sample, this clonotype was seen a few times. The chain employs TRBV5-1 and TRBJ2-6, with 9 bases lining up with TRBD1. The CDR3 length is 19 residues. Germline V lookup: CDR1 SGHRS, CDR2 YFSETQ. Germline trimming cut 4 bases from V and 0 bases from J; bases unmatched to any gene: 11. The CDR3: CASSLQTTGGASGANVLTF. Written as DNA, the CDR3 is TGCGCCAGCAGCCTCCAAACTACAGGGGGCGCCTCTGGGGCCAACGTCCTGACTTTC.

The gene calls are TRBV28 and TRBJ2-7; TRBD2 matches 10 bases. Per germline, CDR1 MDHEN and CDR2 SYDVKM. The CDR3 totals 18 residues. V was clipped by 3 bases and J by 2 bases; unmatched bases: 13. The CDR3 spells CASSFSGAGGPITYEQYF. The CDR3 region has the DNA TGTGCCAGCAGTTTTAGCGGAGCGGGAGGGCCTATAACCTACGAGCAGTACTTC.

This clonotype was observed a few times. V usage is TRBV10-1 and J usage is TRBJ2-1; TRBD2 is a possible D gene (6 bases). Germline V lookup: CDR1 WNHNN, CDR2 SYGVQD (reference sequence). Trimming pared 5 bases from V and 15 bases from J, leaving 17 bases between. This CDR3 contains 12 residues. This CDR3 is CASSREQGKLFF. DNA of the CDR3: TGCGCCAGCAGTCGGGAGCAGGGTAAACTGTTCTTC.

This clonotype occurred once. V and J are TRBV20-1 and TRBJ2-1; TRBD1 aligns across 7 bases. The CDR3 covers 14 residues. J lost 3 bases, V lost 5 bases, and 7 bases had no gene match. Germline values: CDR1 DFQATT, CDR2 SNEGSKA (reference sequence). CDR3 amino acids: CSAQGQRYYNEQFF. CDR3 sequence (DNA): TGCAGTGCTCAGGGACAGAGATACTACAATGAGCAGTTCTTC.

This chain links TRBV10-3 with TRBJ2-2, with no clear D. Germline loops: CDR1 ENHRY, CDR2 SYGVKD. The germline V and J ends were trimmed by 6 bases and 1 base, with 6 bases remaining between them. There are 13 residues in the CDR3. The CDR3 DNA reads TGTGCCATCAGACCCCAGAACACCGGGGAGCTGTTTTTT. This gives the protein CAIRPQNTGELFF.

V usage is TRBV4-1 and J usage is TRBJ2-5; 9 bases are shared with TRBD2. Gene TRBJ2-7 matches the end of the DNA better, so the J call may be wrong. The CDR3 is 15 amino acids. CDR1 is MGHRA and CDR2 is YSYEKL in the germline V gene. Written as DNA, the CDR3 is TGCGCCAGCAGCCAAGGTGGCGGGAGGGCTTACGAGCAGTACTTC. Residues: CASSQGGGRAYEQYF.

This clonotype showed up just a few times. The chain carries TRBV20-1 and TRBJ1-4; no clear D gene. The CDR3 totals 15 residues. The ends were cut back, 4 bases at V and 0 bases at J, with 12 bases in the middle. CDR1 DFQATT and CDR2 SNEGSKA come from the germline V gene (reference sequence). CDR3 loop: CSATWAATTNEKLFF. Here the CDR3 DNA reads TGCAGTGCTACCTGGGCGGCGACAACTAATGAAAAACTGTTTTTT.

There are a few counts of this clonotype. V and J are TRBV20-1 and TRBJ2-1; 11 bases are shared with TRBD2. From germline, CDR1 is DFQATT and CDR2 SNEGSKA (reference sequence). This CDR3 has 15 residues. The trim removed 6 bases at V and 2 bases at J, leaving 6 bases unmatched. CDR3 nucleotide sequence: TGCAGTGCCCAGCCGGGACTAGCGGCCTACAATGAGCAGTTCTTC. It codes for CSAQPGLAAYNEQFF.

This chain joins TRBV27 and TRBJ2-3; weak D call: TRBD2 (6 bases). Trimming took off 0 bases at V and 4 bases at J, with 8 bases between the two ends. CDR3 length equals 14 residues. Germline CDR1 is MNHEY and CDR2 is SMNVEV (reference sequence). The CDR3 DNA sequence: TGTGCCAGCAGTTTATCTTGGGAGGCAGATACGCAGTATTTT. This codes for CASSLSWEADTQYF.

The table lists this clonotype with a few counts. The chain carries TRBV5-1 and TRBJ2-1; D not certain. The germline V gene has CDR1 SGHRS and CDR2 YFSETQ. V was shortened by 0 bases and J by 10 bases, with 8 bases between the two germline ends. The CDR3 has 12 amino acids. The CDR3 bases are TGCGCCAGCAGCTTGGGGCCTAAGGAGCAGTTCTTC. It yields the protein CASSLGPKEQFF.

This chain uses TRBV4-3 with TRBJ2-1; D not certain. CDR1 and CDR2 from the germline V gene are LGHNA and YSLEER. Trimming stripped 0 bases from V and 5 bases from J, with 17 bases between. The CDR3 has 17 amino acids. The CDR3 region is CASSQDVEALSHNEQFF. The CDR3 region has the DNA TGCGCCAGCAGCCAAGATGTTGAAGCGTTATCTCACAATGAGCAGTTCTTC.